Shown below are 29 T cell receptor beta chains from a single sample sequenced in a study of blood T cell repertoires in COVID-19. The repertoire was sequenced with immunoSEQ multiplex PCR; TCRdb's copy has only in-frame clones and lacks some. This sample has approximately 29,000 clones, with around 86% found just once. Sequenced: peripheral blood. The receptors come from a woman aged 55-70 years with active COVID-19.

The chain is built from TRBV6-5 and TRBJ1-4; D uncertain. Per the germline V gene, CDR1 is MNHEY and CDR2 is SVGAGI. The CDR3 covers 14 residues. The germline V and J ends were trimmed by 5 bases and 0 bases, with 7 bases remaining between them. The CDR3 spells CASSNRATNEKLFF. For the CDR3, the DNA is TGTGCCAGCAGTAACAGAGCAACTAATGAAAAACTGTTTTTT.

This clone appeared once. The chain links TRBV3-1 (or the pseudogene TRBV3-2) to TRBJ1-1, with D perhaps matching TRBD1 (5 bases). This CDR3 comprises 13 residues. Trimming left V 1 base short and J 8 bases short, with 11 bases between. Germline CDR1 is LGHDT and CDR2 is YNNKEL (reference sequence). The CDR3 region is CASSQGAPGEAFF. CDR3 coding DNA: TGTGCCAGCAGCCAAGGGGCACCAGGGGAAGCTTTCTTT.

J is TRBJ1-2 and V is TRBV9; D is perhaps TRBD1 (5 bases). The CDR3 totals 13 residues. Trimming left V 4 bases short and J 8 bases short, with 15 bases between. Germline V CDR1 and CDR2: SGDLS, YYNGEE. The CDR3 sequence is CASSTGQGGGYTF. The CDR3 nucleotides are TGTGCCAGCAGCACAGGTCAGGGTGGAGGCTACACCTTC.

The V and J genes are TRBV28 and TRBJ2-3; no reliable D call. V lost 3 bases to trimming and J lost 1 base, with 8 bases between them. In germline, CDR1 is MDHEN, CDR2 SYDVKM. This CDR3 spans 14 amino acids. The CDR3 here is CASSFLLGTDTQYF. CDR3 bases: TGTGCCAGCAGTTTTTTGTTAGGCACAGATACGCAGTATTTT. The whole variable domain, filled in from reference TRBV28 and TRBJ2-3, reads DVKVTQSSRYLVKRTGEKVFLECVQDMDHENMFWYRQDPGLGLRLIYFSYDVKMKEKGDIPEGYSVSREKKERFSLILESASTNQTSMYLCASSFLLGTDTQYFGPGTRLTVL.

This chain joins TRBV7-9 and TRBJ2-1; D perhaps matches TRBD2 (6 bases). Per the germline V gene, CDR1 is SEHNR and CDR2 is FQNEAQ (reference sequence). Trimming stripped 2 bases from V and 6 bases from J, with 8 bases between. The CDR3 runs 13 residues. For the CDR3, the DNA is TGTGCCAGCAGCTTACTCGGGGGCAATGAGCAGTTCTTC. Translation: CASSLLGGNEQFF.

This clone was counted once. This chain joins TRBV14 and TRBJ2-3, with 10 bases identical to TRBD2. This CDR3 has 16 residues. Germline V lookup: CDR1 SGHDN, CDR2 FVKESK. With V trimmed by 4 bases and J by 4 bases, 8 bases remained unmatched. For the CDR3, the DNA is TGTGCCAGCAGCCCCAGACTAGCGGGTATTTCAGATACGCAGTATTTT. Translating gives CASSPRLAGISDTQYF.

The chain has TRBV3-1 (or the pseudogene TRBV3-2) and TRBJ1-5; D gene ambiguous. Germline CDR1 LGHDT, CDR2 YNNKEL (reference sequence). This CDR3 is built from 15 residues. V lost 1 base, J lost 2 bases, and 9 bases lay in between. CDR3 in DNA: TGTGCCAGCAGCCAAGGAACAAACGGCAATCAGCCCCAGCATTTT. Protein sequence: CASSQGTNGNQPQHF.

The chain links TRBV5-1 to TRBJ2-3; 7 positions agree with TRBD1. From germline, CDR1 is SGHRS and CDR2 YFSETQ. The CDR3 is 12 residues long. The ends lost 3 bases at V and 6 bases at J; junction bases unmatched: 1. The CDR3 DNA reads TGCGCCAGCAGCTCGACAGGGGATACGCAGTATTTT. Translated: CASSSTGDTQYF. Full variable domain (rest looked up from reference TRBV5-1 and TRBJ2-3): KAGVTQTPRYLIKTRGQQVTLSCSPISGHRSVSWYQQTPGQGLQFLFEYFSETQRNKGNFPGRFSGRQFSNSRSEMNVSTLELGDSALYLCASSSTGDTQYFGPGTRLTVL.

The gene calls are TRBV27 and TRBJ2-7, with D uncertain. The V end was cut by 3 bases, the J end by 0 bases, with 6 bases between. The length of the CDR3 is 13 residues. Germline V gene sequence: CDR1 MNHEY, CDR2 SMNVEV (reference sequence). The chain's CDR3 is CASSFHPSYEQYF. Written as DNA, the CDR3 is TGTGCCAGCAGTTTTCATCCCTCCTACGAGCAGTACTTC.

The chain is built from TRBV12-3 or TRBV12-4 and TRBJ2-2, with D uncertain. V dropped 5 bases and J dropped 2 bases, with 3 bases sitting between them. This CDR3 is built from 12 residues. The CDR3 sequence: CASSGNTGELFF. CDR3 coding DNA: TGTGCCAGCAGTGGCAACACCGGGGAGCTGTTTTTT.

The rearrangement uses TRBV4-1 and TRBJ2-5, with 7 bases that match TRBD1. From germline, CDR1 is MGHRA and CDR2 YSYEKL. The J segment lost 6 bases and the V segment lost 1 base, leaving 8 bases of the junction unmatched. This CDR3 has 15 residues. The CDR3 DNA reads TGCGCCAGCAGCCAAGGAGACAGGGACGTAAAGACCCAGTACTTC. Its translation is CASSQGDRDVKTQYF.

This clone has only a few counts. CDR3 coding DNA: TGTGCCACCAGGATATCGGACAGGGGCGAAGAAAAACTGTTTTTT. This gives the protein CATRISDRGEEKLFF. The gene calls are TRBV24-1 and TRBJ1-4, with 9 nucleotides matching TRBD1. Germline assignment: CDR1 KGHDR and CDR2 SFDVKD. The CDR3 is 15 residues long. The V and J ends lost 7 bases and 8 bases, in that order; junction bases with no gene match: 10.

CDR3 in amino acids: CASRQGTSLNTEAFF. DNA of the CDR3: TGTGCCAGCAGACAGGGGACCTCTTTGAACACTGAAGCTTTCTTT. This chain joins TRBV6-5 and TRBJ1-1; 7 bases match TRBD1. The germline V gene has CDR1 MNHEY and CDR2 SVGAGI. V dropped 6 bases and J dropped 0; count of bases not matched to a gene: 7. This CDR3 is built from 15 residues.

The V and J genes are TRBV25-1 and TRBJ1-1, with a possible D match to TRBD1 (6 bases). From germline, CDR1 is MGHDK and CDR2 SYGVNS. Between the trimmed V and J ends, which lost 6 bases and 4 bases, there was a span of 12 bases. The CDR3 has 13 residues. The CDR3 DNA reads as TGTGCCAGCAGCCCCAGGGGAAGCACTGAAGCTTTCTTT. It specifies CASSPRGSTEAFF. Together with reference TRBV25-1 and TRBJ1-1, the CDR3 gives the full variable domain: EADIYQTPRYLVIGTGKKITLECSQTMGHDKMYWYQQDPGMELHLIHYSYGVNSTEKGDLSSESTVSRIRTEHFPLTLESARPSHTSQYLCASSPRGSTEAFFGQGTRLTVV.

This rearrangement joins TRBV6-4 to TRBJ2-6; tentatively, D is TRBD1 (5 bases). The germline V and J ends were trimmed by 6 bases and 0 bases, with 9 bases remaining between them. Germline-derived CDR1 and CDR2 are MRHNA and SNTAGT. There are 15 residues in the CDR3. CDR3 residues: CASRAQGSGANVLTF. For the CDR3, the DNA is TGTGCCAGCAGGGCCCAGGGCTCTGGGGCCAACGTCCTGACTTTC.

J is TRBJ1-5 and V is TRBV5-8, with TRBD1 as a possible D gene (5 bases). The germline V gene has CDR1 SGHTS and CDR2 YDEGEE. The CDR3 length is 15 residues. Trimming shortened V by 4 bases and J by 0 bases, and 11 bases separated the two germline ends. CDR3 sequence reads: CASSQGSVSNQPQHF. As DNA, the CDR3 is TGTGCCAGCAGCCAGGGTTCTGTTAGCAATCAGCCCCAGCATTTT.

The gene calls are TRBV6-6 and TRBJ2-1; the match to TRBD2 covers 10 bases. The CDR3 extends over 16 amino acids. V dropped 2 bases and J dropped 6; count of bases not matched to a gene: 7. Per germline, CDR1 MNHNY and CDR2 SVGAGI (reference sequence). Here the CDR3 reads CASSYPARLAGNEQFF. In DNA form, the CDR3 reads TGTGCCAGCAGTTACCCAGCTCGACTAGCGGGCAATGAGCAGTTCTTC.

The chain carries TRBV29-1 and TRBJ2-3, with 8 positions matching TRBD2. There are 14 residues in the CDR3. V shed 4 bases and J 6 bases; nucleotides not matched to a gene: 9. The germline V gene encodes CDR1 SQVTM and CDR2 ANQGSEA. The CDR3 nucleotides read TGCAGCGTTGTTAAGTCGGGGGGGTTTGATACGCAGTATTTT. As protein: CSVVKSGGFDTQYF.

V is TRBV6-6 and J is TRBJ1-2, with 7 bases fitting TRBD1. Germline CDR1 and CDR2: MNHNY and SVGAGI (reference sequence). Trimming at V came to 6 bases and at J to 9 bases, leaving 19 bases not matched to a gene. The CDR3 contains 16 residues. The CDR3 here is CASSHWGTEDSLSYTF. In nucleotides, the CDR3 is TGTGCCAGCAGCCACTGGGGGACAGAGGATTCGCTGAGCTACACCTTC.

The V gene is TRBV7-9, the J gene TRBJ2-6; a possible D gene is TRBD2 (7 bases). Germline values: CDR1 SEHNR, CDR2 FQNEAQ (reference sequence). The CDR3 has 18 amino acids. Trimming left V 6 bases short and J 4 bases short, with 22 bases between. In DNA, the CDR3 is TGTGCCAGCAGTTCCTCGGGACGGCGGGGGCCGGGGGCCAACGTCCTGACTTTC. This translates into CASSSSGRRGPGANVLTF.

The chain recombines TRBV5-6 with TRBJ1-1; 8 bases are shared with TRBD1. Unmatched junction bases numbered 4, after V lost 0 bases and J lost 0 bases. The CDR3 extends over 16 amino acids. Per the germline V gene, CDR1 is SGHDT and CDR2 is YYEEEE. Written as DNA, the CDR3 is TGTGCCAGCAGCTTGGGTAACAGGGGGATGAACACTGAAGCTTTCTTT. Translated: CASSLGNRGMNTEAFF.

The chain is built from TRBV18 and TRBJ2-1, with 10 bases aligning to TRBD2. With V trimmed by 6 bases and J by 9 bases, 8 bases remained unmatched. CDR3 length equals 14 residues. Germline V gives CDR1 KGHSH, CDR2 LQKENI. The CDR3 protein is CASSGGLAYGEQFF. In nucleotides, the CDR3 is TGTGCCAGCTCGGGGGGACTAGCGTACGGTGAGCAGTTCTTC.

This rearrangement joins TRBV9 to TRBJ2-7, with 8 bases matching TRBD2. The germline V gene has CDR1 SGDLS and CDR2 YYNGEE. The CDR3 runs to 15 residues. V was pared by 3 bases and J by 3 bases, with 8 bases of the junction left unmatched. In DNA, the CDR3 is TGTGCCAGCAGCGGCGGGACTAGACAGTACTACGAGCAGTACTTC. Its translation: CASSGGTRQYYEQYF.

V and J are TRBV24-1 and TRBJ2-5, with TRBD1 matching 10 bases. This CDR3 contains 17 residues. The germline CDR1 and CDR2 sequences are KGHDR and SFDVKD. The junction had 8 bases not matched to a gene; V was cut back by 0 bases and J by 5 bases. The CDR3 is CATSDLTWDRGGETQYF. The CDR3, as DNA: TGTGCCACCAGTGATTTGACTTGGGACAGGGGAGGGGAGACCCAGTACTTC.

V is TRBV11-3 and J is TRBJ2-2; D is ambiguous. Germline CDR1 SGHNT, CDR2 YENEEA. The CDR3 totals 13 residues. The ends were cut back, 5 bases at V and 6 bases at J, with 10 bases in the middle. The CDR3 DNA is TGTGCCAGCAGCCGAGATTTACCCGGGGAGCTGTTTTTT. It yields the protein CASSRDLPGELFF. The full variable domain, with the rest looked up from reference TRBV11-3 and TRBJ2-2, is EAGVVQSPRYKIIEKKQPVAFWCNPISGHNTLYWYLQNLGQGPELLIRYENEEAVDDSQLPKDRFSAERLKGVDSTLKIQPAELGDSAVYLCASSRDLPGELFFGEGSRLTVL.

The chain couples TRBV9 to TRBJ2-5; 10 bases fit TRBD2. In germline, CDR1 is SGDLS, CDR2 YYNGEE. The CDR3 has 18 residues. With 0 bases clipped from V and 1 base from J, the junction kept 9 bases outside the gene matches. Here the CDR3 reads CASSVGLAGALIQETQYF. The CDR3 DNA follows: TGTGCCAGCAGCGTAGGGCTAGCGGGGGCTCTAATCCAAGAGACCCAGTACTTC. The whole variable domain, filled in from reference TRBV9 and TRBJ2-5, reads DSGVTQTPKHLITATGQRVTLRCSPRSGDLSVYWYQQSLDQGLQFLIQYYNGEERAKGNILERFSAQQFPDLHSELNLSSLELGDSALYFCASSVGLAGALIQETQYFGPGTRLLVL.

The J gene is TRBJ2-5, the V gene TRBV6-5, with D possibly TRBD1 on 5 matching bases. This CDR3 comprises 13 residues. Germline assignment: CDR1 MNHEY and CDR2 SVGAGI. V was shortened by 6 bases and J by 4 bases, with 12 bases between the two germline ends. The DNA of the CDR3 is TGTGCCAGCAGGCGAGCAGGGTTAGAGACCCAGTACTTC. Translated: CASRRAGLETQYF.

The CDR3 nucleotides read TGCGCCAGCTATAGCGGGAGGGCCCAACTCACAGATACGCAGTATTTT. Translated: CASYSGRAQLTDTQYF. The chain has TRBV5-1 and TRBJ2-3; 11 bases match TRBD2. Trimming removed 7 bases from V and 2 bases from J; junction bases left unmatched: 9. This CDR3 has 16 residues. CDR1 is SGHRS and CDR2 is YFSETQ in the germline V gene.

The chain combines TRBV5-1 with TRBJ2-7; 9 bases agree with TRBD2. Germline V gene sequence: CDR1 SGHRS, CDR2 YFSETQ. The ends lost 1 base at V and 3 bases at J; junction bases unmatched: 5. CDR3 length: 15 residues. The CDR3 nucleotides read TGCGCCAGCAGCTTGACAGCGGGAGGTGGCTACGAGCAGTACTTC. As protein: CASSLTAGGGYEQYF.